Presented here are 16 T cell receptor beta chains from one specimen sequenced in a study of post-analysis software for immune sequencing data. Study outcomes and limitations: There were about 5 TRBV segments more frequent in patients than controls, and TRBV5-6, TRBV5-1 and TRBV20-1 were among them.

No antigen has been identified for these receptors. Tagging with unique molecular identifiers was a feature of the TCR beta cDNA libraries. TCRdb reprocessed the PCR reads with MiXCR, giving one entry per CDR3 protein. Of 250,000 to 300,000 distinct CDR3 sequences in the sample, roughly a third were seen once. The sample was blood. Receptor source: a girl between 10 and 17 years old with multiple sclerosis.

With respect to this clonotype: A read error may account for a junction end that differs from germline. The chain is built from TRBV20-1 and TRBJ1-1, with 8 bases that match TRBD1. The V gene's germline CDR1 is DFQATT and CDR2 SNEGSKA (reference sequence). This CDR3 has 15 amino acids. The CDR3 DNA is TGCAGTGCCAGAGCGAGGTTCAGGGGGCCAGGCGAAGCTTTCTTT. Protein sequence: CSARARFRGPGEAFF.

This clonotype was seen repeatedly, ten times or more. This sequence joins TRBV5-6 and TRBJ1-2; tentative D call: TRBD1 (5 bases). V lost 0 bases to trimming and J lost 2 bases, with 8 bases between them. CDR1 is SGHDT, CDR2 YYEEEE, per germline. This CDR3 has 14 amino acids. This chain's CDR3 is CASSLVAGNYGYTF. CDR3 in DNA: TGTGCCAGCAGCTTGGTTGCAGGGAACTATGGCTACACCTTC.

This clonotype was found a few times. The chain combines TRBV5-1 with TRBJ1-2; D is uncertain. V was shortened by 1 base and J by 8 bases, with 12 bases between the two germline ends. CDR1 and CDR2 from the germline V gene are SGHRS and YFSETQ. The CDR3 spans 13 residues. In DNA, the CDR3 is TGCGCCAGCAGCTTGACAGTGAGTGAGGGCTACACCTTC. The encoded protein is CASSLTVSEGYTF.

This sequence joins TRBV9 and TRBJ2-1; 9 bases line up with TRBD1. V dropped 0 bases and J dropped 6; count of bases not matched to a gene: 10. Germline loops: CDR1 SGDLS, CDR2 YYNGEE. CDR3 length: 17 amino acids. CDR3 sequence: CASSVVPQGAGGNEQFF. The CDR3 DNA follows: TGTGCCAGCAGCGTAGTCCCACAGGGGGCTGGGGGCAATGAGCAGTTCTTC. The full variable domain, its missing parts supplied by reference TRBV9 and TRBJ2-1, is DSGVTQTPKHLITATGQRVTLRCSPRSGDLSVYWYQQSLDQGLQFLIQYYNGEERAKGNILERFSAQQFPDLHSELNLSSLELGDSALYFCASSVVPQGAGGNEQFFGPGTRLTVL.

The rearrangement links TRBV5-8 to TRBJ1-5, with D perhaps matching TRBD1 (5 bases). V was clipped by 2 bases and J by 2 bases, with 11 bases between them. This CDR3 comprises 15 residues. The germline V gene has CDR1 SGHTS and CDR2 YDEGEE. CDR3 bases: TGTGCCAGCAGCTTCTCCAGGGCGGGCAATCAGCCCCAGCATTTT. It translates to CASSFSRAGNQPQHF. Filled out from reference TRBV5-8 and TRBJ1-5, the complete variable domain reads EAGVTQSPTHLIKTRGQQATLRCSPISGHTSVYWYQQALGLGLQFLLWYDEGEERNRGNFPPRFSGRQFPNYSSELNVNALELEDSALYLCASSFSRAGNQPQHFGDGTRLSIL.

The genes are TRBV5-1 and TRBJ2-6; D gene ambiguous. Germline loops: CDR1 SGHRS, CDR2 YFSETQ. The CDR3 has 15 amino acids. Trimming removed 7 bases from V and 4 bases from J, with 15 bases in between. The CDR3 nucleotides read TGCGCCAGCTACCCCGTCCCCTCGGGGGCCAACGTCCTGACTTTC. Amino acid sequence: CASYPVPSGANVLTF.

The genes are TRBV10-3 and TRBJ2-5; D not certain. The ends were cut back, 4 bases at V and 11 bases at J, with 14 bases in the middle. The germline CDR1 and CDR2 sequences are ENHRY and SYGVKD. CDR3 length equals 12 residues. CDR3 amino acids: CAISGTAMEQYF. The DNA of the CDR3 is TGTGCCATCAGTGGCACCGCAATGGAGCAGTACTTC.

This clonotype was detected a few times. Given a much more abundant clone one base away, this may be a read error. DNA for the CDR3: TGTGCCACCGGCCCCACCAGCAGCAATGAGCAGTTCTTC. Translation gives CATGPTSSNEQFF. The chain employs TRBV15 and TRBJ2-1; D remains unclear. The CDR3 contains 13 residues. V shed 8 bases and J shed 6 bases, with 14 bases lying between them. CDR1 LNHNV and CDR2 YYDKDF come from the germline V gene (reference sequence).

Notes on this clonotype: A much bigger clone sits one base away, suggesting this may be a read error. The chain recombines TRBV20-1 with TRBJ2-3; D unresolved. The CDR3 is 16 amino acids. Germline lookup yields CDR1 DFQATT and CDR2 SNEGSKA (reference sequence). The V and J ends lost 6 bases and 5 bases respectively, with 24 bases between them. The CDR3 region has the DNA TGCAGTGCCACCGAACTACCAAGCGCTTTGGGAGATACGCAGTATTTT. It is translated as CSATELPSALGDTQYF.

This clonotype showed up just a few times. This chain links TRBV28 with TRBJ2-4; D is perhaps TRBD2 (7 bases). The CDR3 spans 15 residues. V lost 5 bases and J 0 bases, leaving 11 bases between the germline ends. CDR1 and CDR2 (germline): MDHEN, SYDVKM. The CDR3 DNA is TGTGCCAGCAGTGGGGGGGGCCAAGCCAAAAACATTCAGTACTTC. Amino acids: CASSGGGQAKNIQYF. Looking up the rest from reference TRBV28 and TRBJ2-4 gives the full variable domain: DVKVTQSSRYLVKRTGEKVFLECVQDMDHENMFWYRQDPGLGLRLIYFSYDVKMKEKGDIPEGYSVSREKKERFSLILESASTNQTSMYLCASSGGGQAKNIQYFGAGTRLSVL.

This clonotype was seen repeatedly, ten times or more. The genes are TRBV7-2 and TRBJ1-6, with D unclear. V lost 2 bases and J 7 bases, leaving 6 bases between the germline ends. The length of the CDR3 is 13 residues. Germline assignment: CDR1 SGHTA and CDR2 FQGNSA. CDR3 DNA: TGTGCCAGCAGCTTATACGCCAATTCACCCCTCCACTTT. It yields the protein CASSLYANSPLHF.

This clonotype occurred many times. In DNA form, the CDR3 reads TGTGCCACCTCGACTACGGCGTCCTACAATGAGCAGTTCTTC. Its translation is CATSTTASYNEQFF. The chain has TRBV27 and TRBJ2-1; D perhaps matches TRBD2 (5 bases). Germline CDR1 MNHEY, CDR2 SMNVEV (reference sequence). CDR3 size: 14 residues. V lost 10 bases and J 1 base, leaving 14 bases between the germline ends.

Regarding this clonotype: A single base separates this from a much larger clone, so it may be a read error. The chain has TRBV20-1 and TRBJ2-5, with a tentative D call TRBD2 (5 bases). In germline, CDR1 is DFQATT, CDR2 SNEGSKA (reference sequence). The CDR3 runs 12 residues. The CDR3 spells CSAREYGEIQYF. The CDR3 DNA is TGCAGTGCTAGAGAGTATGGGGAGATCCAGTACTTC.

The chain couples TRBV20-1 to TRBJ2-7; possible D gene TRBD1, 6 bases. V dropped 5 bases and J dropped 2 bases, with 13 bases sitting between them. Germline assignment: CDR1 DFQATT and CDR2 SNEGSKA (reference sequence). The CDR3 is 13 residues long. The CDR3 is CSASDRPPYEQYF. CDR3 bases: TGCAGTGCTTCGGACAGACCACCCTACGAGCAGTACTTC.

There are many counts of this clonotype. CDR3: CSAGAGTSGRAPDTQYF. CDR3 coding DNA: TGCAGTGCTGGGGCCGGGACTAGCGGGAGGGCCCCAGATACGCAGTATTTT. The chain uses TRBV20-1 and TRBJ2-3, with 16 positions matching TRBD2. The V and J ends lost 5 bases and 4 bases, in that order; junction bases with no gene match: 9. Looked up from germline, CDR1 is DFQATT and CDR2 is SNEGSKA (reference sequence). This CDR3 is built from 17 residues.

This clonotype was detected many times. The chain has TRBV7-9 and TRBJ1-2; D remains ambiguous. Germline CDR1 SEHNR, CDR2 FQNEAQ (reference sequence). The CDR3 extends over 15 amino acids. Trimming shortened V by 5 bases and J by 7 bases, and 20 bases separated the two germline ends. For the CDR3, the DNA is TGTGCCAGCAGCCCGTCGCCAGCCACGGGAACTGGCTACACCTTC. Amino acids: CASSPSPATGTGYTF.